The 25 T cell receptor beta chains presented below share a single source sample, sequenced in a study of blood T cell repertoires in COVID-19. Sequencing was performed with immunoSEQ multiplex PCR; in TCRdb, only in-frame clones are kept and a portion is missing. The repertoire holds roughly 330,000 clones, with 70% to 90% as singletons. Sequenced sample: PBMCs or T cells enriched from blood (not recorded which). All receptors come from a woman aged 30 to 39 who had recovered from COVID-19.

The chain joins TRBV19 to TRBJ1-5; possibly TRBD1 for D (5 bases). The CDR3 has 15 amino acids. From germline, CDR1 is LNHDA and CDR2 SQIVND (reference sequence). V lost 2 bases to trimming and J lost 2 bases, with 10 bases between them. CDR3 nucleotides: TGTGCCAGTAGTATACCCGGGGGTGGCAATCAGCCCCAGCATTTT. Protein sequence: CASSIPGGGNQPQHF.

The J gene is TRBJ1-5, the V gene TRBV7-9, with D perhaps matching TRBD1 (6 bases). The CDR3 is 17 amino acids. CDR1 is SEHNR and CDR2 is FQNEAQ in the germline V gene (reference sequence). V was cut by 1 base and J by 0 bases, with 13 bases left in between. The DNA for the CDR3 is TGTGCCAGCAGCTTAGAACCGACAGGACATAGCAATCAGCCCCAGCATTTT. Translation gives CASSLEPTGHSNQPQHF.

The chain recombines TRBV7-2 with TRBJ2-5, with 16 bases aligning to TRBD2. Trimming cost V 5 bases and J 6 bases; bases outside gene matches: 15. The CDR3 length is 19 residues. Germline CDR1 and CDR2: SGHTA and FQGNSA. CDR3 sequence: CASSTHTGTSGGARKTQYF. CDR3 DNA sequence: TGTGCCAGCAGCACCCACACCGGGACTAGCGGGGGGGCTCGAAAGACCCAGTACTTC.

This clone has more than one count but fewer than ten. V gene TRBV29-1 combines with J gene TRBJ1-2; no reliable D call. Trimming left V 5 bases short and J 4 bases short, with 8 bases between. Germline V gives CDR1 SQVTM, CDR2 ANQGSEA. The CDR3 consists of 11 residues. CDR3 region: CSVHYSYGYTF. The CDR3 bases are TGCAGCGTTCATTACAGCTATGGCTACACCTTC.

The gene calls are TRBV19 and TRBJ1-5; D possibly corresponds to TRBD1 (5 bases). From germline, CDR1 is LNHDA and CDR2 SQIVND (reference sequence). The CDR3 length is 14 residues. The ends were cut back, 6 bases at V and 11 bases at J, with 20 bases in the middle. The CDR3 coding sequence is TGTGCCAGTAGGGAGACAGCGCGTGGAGTAGCCCAGCATTTT. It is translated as CASRETARGVAQHF.

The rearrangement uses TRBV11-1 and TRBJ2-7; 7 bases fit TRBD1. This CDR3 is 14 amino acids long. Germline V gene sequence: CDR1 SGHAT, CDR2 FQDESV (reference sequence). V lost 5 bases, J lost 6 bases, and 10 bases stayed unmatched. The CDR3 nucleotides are TGTGCCAGCAGCCCCCTGACAGGGATGGGCGAGCAGTACTTC. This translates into CASSPLTGMGEQYF.

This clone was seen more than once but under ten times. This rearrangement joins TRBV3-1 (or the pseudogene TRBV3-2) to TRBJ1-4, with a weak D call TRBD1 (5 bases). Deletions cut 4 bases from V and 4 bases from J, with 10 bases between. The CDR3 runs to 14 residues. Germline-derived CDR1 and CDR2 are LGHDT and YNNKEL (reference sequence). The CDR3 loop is CASSPQAVNEKLFF. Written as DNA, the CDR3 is TGTGCCAGCAGCCCACAGGCCGTTAATGAAAAACTGTTTTTT.

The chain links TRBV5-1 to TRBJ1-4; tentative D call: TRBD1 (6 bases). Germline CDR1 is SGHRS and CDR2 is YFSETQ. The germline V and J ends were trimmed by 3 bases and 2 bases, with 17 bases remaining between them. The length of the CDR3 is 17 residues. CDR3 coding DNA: TGCGCCAGCAGCTCCGCGGGGGGACACCAGACTAATGAAAAACTGTTTTTT. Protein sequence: CASSSAGGHQTNEKLFF.

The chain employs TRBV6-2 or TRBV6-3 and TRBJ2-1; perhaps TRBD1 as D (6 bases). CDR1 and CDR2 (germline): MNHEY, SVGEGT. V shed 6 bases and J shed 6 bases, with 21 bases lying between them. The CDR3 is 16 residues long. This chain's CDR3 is CASSDGQTVLANEQFF. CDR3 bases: TGTGCCAGCAGCGACGGACAGACAGTACTGGCCAATGAGCAGTTCTTC.

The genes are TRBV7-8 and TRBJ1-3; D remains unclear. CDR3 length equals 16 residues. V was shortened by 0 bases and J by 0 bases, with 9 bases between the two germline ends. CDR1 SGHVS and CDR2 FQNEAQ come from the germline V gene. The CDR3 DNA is TGTGCCAGCAGCTTAGCCGGACTTCCCTCTGGAAACACCATATATTTT. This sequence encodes CASSLAGLPSGNTIYF.

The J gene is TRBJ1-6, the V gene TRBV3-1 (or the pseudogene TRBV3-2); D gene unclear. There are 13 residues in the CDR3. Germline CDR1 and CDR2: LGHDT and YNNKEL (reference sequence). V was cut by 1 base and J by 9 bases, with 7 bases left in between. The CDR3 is CASSQVASSPLHF. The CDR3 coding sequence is TGTGCCAGCAGCCAAGTCGCGAGTTCACCCCTCCACTTT.

The CDR3 bases are TGTGCCAGTAGTATAGCCCTGTGGCAGTCCTACGAGCAGTACTTC. Protein: CASSIALWQSYEQYF. This chain joins TRBV19 and TRBJ2-7; unclear D gene. Germline V lookup: CDR1 LNHDA, CDR2 SQIVND (reference sequence). The V gene lost 1 base and the J gene lost 1 base, with 11 bases spanning the gap. The length of the CDR3 is 15 residues.

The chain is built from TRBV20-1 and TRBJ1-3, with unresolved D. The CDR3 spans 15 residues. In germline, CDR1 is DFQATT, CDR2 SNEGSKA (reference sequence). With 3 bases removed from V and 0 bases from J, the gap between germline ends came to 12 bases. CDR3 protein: CSASGGLTSGNTIYF. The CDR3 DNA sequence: TGCAGTGCTAGTGGCGGATTGACCTCTGGAAACACCATATATTTT.

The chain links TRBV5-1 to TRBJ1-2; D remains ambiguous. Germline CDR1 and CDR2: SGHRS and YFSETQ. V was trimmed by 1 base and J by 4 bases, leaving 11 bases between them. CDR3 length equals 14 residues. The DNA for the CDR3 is TGCGCCAGCAGCTTGAGTCCACAATCCTATGGCTACACCTTC. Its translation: CASSLSPQSYGYTF.

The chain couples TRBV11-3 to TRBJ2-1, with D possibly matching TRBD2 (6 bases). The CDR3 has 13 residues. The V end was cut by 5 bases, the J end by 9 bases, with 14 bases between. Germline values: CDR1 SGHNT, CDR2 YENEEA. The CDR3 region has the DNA TGTGCCAGCAGCCCTCCTAGCGAGGCTGAGCAGTTCTTC. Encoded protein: CASSPPSEAEQFF. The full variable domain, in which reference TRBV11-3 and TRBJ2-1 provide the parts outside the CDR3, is EAGVVQSPRYKIIEKKQPVAFWCNPISGHNTLYWYLQNLGQGPELLIRYENEEAVDDSQLPKDRFSAERLKGVDSTLKIQPAELGDSAVYLCASSPPSEAEQFFGPGTRLTVL.

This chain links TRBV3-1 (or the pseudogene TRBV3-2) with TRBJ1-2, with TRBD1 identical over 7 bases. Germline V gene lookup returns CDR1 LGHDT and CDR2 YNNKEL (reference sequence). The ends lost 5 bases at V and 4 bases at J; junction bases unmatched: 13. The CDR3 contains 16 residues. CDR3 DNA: TGTGCCAGCAGCGCGGCGCGATCGGGACAGCCCTATGGCTACACCTTC. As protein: CASSAARSGQPYGYTF.

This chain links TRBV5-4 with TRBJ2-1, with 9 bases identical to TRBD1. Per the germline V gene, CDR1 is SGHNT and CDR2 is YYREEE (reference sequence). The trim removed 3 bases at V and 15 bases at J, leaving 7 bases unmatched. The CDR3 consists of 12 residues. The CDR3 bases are TGTGCCAGCAGCTGGGGACAGGGAGGACGGTTCTTC. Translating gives CASSWGQGGRFF.

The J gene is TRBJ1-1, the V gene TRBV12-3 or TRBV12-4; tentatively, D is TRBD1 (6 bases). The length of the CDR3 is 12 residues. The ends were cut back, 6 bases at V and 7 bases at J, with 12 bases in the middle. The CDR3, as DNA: TGTGCCAGCAGCCAGTGGACAGTTGAAGCTTTCTTT. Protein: CASSQWTVEAFF.

The DNA of the CDR3 is TGTGCCAGCAGCTTGGGAGCTGGAAACACCATATATTTT. It codes for CASSLGAGNTIYF. The chain couples TRBV11-3 to TRBJ1-3; D uncertain. Trimming pared 3 bases from V and 2 bases from J, leaving 5 bases between. From germline, CDR1 is SGHNT and CDR2 YENEEA. The CDR3 is 13 residues long.

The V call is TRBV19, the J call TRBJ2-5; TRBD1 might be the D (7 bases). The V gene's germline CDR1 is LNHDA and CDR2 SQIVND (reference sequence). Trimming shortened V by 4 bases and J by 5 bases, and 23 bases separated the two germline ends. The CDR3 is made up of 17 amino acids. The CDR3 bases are TGTGCCAGTAGTAAGGGAGGTTACAGGGGCCCGGGGGAGACCCAGTACTTC. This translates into CASSKGGYRGPGETQYF.

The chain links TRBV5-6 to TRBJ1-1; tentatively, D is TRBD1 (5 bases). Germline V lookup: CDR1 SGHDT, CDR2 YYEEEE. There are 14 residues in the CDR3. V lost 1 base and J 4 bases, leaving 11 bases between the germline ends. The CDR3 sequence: CASSLWRGSTEAFF. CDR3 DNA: TGTGCCAGCAGCTTGTGGAGGGGCAGCACTGAAGCTTTCTTT.

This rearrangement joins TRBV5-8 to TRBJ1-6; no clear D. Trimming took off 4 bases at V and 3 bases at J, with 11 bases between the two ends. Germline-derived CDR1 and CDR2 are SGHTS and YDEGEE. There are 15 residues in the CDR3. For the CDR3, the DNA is TGTGCCAGCAGCCCCGCCGGTATCTATAATTCACCCCTCCACTTT. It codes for CASSPAGIYNSPLHF.

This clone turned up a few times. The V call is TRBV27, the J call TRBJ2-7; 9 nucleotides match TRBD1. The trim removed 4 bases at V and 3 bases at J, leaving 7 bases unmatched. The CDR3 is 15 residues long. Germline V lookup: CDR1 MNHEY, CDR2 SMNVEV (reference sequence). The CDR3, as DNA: TGTGCCAGCAGTTGGACCCCGGGACAGGGCTACGAGCAGTACTTC. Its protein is CASSWTPGQGYEQYF.

CDR3 in amino acids: CATSRDRGLNQETQYF. In nucleotides, the CDR3 is TGTGCCACCAGCAGAGATAGGGGCTTGAACCAAGAGACCCAGTACTTC. The chain employs TRBV15 and TRBJ2-5; TRBD1 might be the D (5 bases). There are 16 residues in the CDR3. Germline values: CDR1 LNHNV, CDR2 YYDKDF (reference sequence). V lost 0 bases and J 0 bases, leaving 11 bases between the germline ends.

CDR3 amino acids: CASSPQGRYGYTF. DNA for the CDR3: TGTGCCAGCAGCCCGCAGGGCCGCTATGGCTACACCTTC. The chain recombines TRBV9 with TRBJ1-2; a possible D gene is TRBD1 (5 bases). Deletions cut 4 bases from V and 4 bases from J, with 11 bases between. Germline CDR1 SGDLS, CDR2 YYNGEE. This CDR3 is built from 13 residues.